The present T cell receptor (beta chain) was sequenced within a study of T cells in Graves' hyperthyroidism and ophthalmopathy. Amplified TCR beta CDR3 regions derived from RNA transcripts. HTBI primers were used for first-round RT-PCR of the TCR CDR3. TCRdb reprocessed the multiplex PCR reads via MiXCR and lists one record per CDR3 protein. Here the sample spans more than 650,000 distinct CDR3 sequences, 13% to 15% being singletons. This CDR3 comprises 16 residues. V was pared by 1 base and J by 5 bases, with 16 bases between. Germline lookup yields CDR1 MGHRA and CDR2 YSYEKL. Study-wide points: Researchers found most expanded thyroid clonotypes above 0.001 in blood as well.

There are a few counts of this clonotype. Its target is unknown. V is TRBV4-1 and J is TRBJ2-3, with D perhaps being TRBD1 or TRBD2 (5 bases each). The receptor was derived from a woman between 18 and 29 years old with Graves' hyperthyroidism. Sequencing was performed on blood. The CDR3 DNA is TGCGCCAGCAGCCAAGGGCCGGGGCTCGCACAAGATACGCAGTATTTT. Protein sequence: CASSQGPGLAQDTQYF.